The rows below give T cell receptor beta chains drawn from one sample of a study of beta chain features in type 1 diabetes. Sequencing was performed with immunoSEQ multiplex PCR; in TCRdb, only in-frame clones are kept and a portion is missing. This sample has 200,000 to 250,000 clones, with roughly a tenth found just once. The sequenced sample consisted of central memory CD4+ T cells from blood. The receptors were sampled from a man between 18 and 29 years old in good health. The CDR3 runs from the conserved cysteine through the conserved F or W.

V gene	CDR3 length	J gene	CDR3 protein
TRBV6-6	15	TRBJ1-5	CASSSGTSRRQPQHF
TRBV27	14	TRBJ2-5	CASSPLRGVVPQYF
TRBV27	15	TRBJ2-7	CASSLKGTEFYEQYF
TRBV14	15	TRBJ2-5	CASSPLELTGETQYF
TRBV7-2	12	TRBJ1-4	CASSSPNEKLFF
TRBV14	17	TRBJ1-3	CASSQRLQGGSGNTIYF
TRBV9	15	TRBJ2-3	CASSVLEGSTDTQYF
TRBV29-1	12	TRBJ1-1	CSVRTGGGEAFF
TRBV19	14	TRBJ2-1	CASSSGWAGGYQFF
TRBV9	15	TRBJ2-2	CASSVAPANTGELFF
TRBV28	17	TRBJ2-1	CASSLPGASGSYNEQFF
TRBV6-5	13	TRBJ1-1	CASSTRTGLEAFF
TRBV5-4	14	TRBJ2-7	CASSTQQGTHEQYF
TRBV7-2	15	TRBJ2-7	CASSSGKGSTYEQYF
TRBV27	13	TRBJ1-1	CASRMAGNTEAFF
TRBV29-1	12	TRBJ2-4	CSVEGGEDIQYF
TRBV7-2	16	TRBJ1-2	CASSLEFRPSNYGYTF
TRBV6-1	12	TRBJ1-2	CASSEYSYGYTF
TRBV4-2	14	TRBJ1-1	CASSKVDGNTEAFF
TRBV25-1	16	TRBJ2-3	CASSDAKYGSPDTQYF
TRBV6-6	15	TRBJ2-1	CASSQVGVVENEQFF
TRBV11-2	15	TRBJ2-7	CASSLDRTTSYEQYF
TRBV9	13	TRBJ2-5	CASSGPTKETQYF
TRBV4-1	14	TRBJ2-3	CASSHYQGTDTQYF
TRBV2	15	TRBJ2-2	CASTRMGLGTGELFF
TRBV30	14	TRBJ2-5	CAWSPGGTGETQYF
TRBV5-6	16	TRBJ1-2	CASSLALGRDNYGYTF
TRBV12-5	14	TRBJ2-1	CASGRTGNGNEQFF
TRBV29-1	12	.	CSGGTGYYEQYF
TRBV5-8	15	TRBJ1-1	CASSWDGQGGTEAFF
TRBV9	19	TRBJ2-6	CASSLLPGQGLSGANVLTF
TRBV5-1	14	TRBJ2-4	CASSLVGVKDIQYF
TRBV7-2	14	TRBJ2-5	CASSPGLNPGTQYF
TRBV5-6	15	.	CASSLEPDVTYEQYF
TRBV4-3	16	TRBJ2-5	CASSPMASGRAETQYF
TRBV29-1	12	TRBJ2-1	CSADREGNEQFF
TRBV30	17	TRBJ2-4	CAWSVQWGHDIKNIQYF
TRBV9	14	TRBJ2-5	CASSVVVSGETQYF
TRBV30	15	TRBJ2-3	CAWSIGTSRTDTQYF
TRBV6-5	14	TRBJ1-1	CASSYSPSSRGAFF
TRBV30	14	TRBJ2-5	CAWSGTSGKETQYF